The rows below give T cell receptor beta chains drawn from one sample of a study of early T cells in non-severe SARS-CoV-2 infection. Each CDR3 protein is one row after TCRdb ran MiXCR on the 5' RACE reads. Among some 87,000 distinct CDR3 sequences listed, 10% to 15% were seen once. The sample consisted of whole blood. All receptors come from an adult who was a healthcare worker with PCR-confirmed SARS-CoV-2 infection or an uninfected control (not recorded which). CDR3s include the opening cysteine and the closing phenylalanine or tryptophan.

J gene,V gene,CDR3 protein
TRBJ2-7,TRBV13,CASSEGQNPYEQYF
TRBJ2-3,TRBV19,CASSGAGPYSTDTQYF
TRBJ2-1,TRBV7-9,CASSSLGRFDEQFF
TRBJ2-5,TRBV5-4,CASSARRGEETQYF
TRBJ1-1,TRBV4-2,CASSSSVNTEAFF
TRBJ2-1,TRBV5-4,CASSSSVAGGSSSYNEQFF
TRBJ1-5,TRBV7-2,CASSLGNKPQHF
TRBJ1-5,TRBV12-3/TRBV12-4,CASSRLRGQPQHF
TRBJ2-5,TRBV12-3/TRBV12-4,CASRTPYQETQYF
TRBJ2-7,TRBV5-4,CASSLGDTGGNEQYF
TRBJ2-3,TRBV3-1,CASSQDGGSGFAYTQYF
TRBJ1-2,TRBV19,CASSIDPRRYGYTF
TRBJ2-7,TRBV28,CASSLAVKATEQYF
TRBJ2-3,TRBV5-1,CASSLSDFWLDTQYF
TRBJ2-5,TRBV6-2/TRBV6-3,CASSCGIPTAGGWETQYF
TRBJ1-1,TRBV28,CASSLAGREAFF
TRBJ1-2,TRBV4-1,CASSQEQGLGYTF
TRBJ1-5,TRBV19,CASRLQQGPHNQPQHF
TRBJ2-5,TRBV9,CASSVLAGVQETQYF
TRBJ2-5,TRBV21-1,CASIETQYF
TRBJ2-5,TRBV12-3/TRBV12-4,CASSLWGNQETQYF
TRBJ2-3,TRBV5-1,CASSLALRGDYSDTQYF
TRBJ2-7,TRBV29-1,CSVVSGSYEQHF
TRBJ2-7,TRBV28,CASSSPGQGPSSYEQYF
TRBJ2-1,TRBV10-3,CAISVSGSYNEQFF
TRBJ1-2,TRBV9,CASSGMLLGGFYGYTF
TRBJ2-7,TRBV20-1,CSAIDRRTYEQYF
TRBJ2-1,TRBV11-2,CASRLAGGKYNEQFF
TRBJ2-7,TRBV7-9,CASSPRDTRGTYEQYF
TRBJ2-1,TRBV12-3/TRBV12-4,CASSQAGAIYNEQFF
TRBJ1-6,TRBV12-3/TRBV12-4,CASSLGIARSPLHF
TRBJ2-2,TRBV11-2,CASSLLGGELFF
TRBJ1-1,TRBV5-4,CASSLGGDNTEAFF
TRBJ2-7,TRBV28,CASSLGITGVEQYF
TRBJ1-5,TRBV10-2,CASSASRRVPHSNQPQHF
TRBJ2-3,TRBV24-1,CATSDSGDTQYF
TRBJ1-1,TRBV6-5,CASSTFRDEAFF
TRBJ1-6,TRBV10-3,CAINSVSGNSPLHF
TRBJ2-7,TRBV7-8,CASSFGTKEGWYEQYF
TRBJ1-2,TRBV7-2,CASSLVGGYTF
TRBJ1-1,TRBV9,CASSFSGGTEAFF
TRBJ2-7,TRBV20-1,CSARSPSGEYEQYF
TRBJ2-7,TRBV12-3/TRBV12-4,CASSFGGRAQYEQYF
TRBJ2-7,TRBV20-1,CSAQDRQGYEQYF
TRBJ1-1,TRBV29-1,CSVGPGWGMNTEAFF
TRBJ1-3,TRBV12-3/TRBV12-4,CAISRASGNTIYF
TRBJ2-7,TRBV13,CASSLEDASYEQYF
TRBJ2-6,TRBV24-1,CATSPGHPSGANVLTF
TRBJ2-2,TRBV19,CASSPTHLSGQANTGELFF
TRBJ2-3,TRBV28,CASSGEEQIDTQYF
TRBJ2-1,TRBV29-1,CSVSDRNSYNEQFF
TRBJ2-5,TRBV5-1,CASSLTVNQETQYF